This TCR beta chain was recorded in a study of human T cells and chemical hapten exposure. Trimming shortened V by 6 bases and J by 5 bases, and 19 bases separated the two germline ends. The CDR3 contains 15 residues. Germline CDR1 MNHNS, CDR2 SASEGT. Ten or more counts support this clonotype. TCRdb analysed the RACE reads with MiXCR anew, one entry per CDR3 protein. Among approximately 80,000 distinct CDR3 sequences listed, about 10% were seen once. Described time point: patch test 1, 2 weeks after DPC sensitization. Treatment reported: therapeutic diphenylcyclopropenone sensitization with weekly scalp DPC. Donation of samples came from alopecia patients who were 18 to 70 years old and suitable for DPC.

The chain uses TRBV6-1 and TRBJ1-1; D call uncertain. The TCR was taken from a woman in her 50s with alopecia areata. Some clones in this sample may be carry-over from other donors' samples. This specimen was whole blood, taken in connection with sensitization to the hapten diphenylcyclopropenone (DPC). The CDR3 sequence: CASRDHDGSKTEAFF. The CDR3 nucleotides read TGTGCCAGCAGAGATCATGATGGCAGTAAGACTGAAGCTTTCTTT.